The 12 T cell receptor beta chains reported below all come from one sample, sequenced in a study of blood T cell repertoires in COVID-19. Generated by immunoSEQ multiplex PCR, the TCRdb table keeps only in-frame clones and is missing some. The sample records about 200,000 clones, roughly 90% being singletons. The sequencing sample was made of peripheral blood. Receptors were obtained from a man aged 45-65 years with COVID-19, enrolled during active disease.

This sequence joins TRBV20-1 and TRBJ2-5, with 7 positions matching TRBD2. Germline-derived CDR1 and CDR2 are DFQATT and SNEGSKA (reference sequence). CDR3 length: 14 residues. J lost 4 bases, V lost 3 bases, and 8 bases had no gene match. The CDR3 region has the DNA TGCAGTGCTAGTGCAGGTTCGGGGGGAGAGACCCAGTACTTC. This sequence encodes CSASAGSGGETQYF.

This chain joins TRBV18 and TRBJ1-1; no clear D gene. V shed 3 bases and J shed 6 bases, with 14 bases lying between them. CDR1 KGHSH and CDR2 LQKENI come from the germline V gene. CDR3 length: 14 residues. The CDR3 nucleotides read TGTGCCAGCTCACCTGATGTGGTGAGGTCTGAAGCTTTCTTT. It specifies CASSPDVVRSEAFF. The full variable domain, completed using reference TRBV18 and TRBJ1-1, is NAGVMQNPRHLVRRRGQEARLRCSPMKGHSHVYWYRQLPEEGLKFMVYLQKENIIDESGMPKERFSAEFPKEGPSILRIQQVVRGDSAAYFCASSPDVVRSEAFFGQGTRLTVV.

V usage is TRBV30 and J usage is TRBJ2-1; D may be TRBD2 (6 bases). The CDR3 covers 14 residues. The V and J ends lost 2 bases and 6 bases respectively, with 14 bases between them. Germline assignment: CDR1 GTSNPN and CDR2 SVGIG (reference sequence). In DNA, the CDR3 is TGTGCCTGGAGTCCCCCGACTAGGTCCAATGAGCAGTTCTTC. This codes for CAWSPPTRSNEQFF.

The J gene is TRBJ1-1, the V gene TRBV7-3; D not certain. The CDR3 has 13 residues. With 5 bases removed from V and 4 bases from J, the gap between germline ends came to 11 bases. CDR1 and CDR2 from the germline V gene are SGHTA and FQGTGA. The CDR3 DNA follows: TGTGCCAGCAGCCCTTCGGTTGGCACTGAAGCTTTCTTT. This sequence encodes CASSPSVGTEAFF. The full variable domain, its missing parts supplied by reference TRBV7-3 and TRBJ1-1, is GAGVSQTPSNKVTEKGKYVELRCDPISGHTALYWYRQSLGQGPEFLIYFQGTGAADDSGLPNDRFFAVRPEGSVSTLKIQRTERGDSAVYLCASSPSVGTEAFFGQGTRLTVV.

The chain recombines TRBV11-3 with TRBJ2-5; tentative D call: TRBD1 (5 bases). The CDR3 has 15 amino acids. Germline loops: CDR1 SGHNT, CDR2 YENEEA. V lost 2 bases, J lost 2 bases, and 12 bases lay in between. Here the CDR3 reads CASSLSGSGQETQYF. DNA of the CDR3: TGTGCCAGCAGCTTATCTGGGTCAGGGCAAGAGACCCAGTACTTC.

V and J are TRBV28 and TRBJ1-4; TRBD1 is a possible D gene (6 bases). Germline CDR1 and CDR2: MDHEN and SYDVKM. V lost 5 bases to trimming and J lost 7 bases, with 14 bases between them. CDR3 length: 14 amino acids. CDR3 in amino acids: CASSTYLGGEKLFF. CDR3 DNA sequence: TGTGCCAGCAGTACGTACCTAGGGGGTGAAAAACTGTTTTTT.

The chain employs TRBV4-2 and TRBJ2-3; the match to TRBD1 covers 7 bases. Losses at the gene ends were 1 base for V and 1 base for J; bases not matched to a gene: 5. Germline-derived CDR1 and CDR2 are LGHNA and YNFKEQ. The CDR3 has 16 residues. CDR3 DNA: TGTGCCAGCAGCCAAGTCATGCAGGGGGGCACAGATACGCAGTATTTT. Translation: CASSQVMQGGTDTQYF.

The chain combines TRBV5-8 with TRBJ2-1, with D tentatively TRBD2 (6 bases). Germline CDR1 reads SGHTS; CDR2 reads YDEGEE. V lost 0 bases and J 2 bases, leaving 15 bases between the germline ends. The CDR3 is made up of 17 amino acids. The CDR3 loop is CASSLATDYLAYNEQFF. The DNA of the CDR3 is TGTGCCAGCAGCTTGGCCACGGACTACCTAGCCTACAATGAGCAGTTCTTC.

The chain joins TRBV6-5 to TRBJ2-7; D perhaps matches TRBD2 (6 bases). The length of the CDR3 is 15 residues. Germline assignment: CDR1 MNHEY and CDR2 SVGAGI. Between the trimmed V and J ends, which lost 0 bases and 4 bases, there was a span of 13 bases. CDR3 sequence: CASSYSPDAGYEQYF. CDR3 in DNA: TGTGCCAGCAGTTACTCCCCGGACGCGGGGTACGAGCAGTACTTC.

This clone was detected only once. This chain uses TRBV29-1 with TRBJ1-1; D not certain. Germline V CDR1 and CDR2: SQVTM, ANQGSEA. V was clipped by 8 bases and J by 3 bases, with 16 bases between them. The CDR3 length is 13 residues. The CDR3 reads CSSTGGPYTEAFF. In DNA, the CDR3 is TGCAGCTCCACGGGAGGTCCTTACACTGAAGCTTTCTTT.

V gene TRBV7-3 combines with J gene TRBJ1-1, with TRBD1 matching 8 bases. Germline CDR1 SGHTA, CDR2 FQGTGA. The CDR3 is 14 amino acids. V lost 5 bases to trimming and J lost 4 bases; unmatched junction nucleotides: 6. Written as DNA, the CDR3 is TGTGCCAGCAGCCCTAGACAGGGGAGCACTGAAGCTTTCTTT. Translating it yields CASSPRQGSTEAFF.

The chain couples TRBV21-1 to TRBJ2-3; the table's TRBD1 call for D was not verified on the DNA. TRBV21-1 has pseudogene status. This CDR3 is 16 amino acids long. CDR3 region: CASSERAGGSSDTQYF. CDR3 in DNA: TGTGCCAGCAGCGAAAGAGCAGGGGGCAGCTCAGATACGCAGTATTTT.